These 4 T cell receptor beta chains were all obtained from the same sample, sequenced in a study of blood T cell repertoires in COVID-19. Here immunoSEQ multiplex PCR was the method, and the copy in TCRdb shows in-frame clones only, minus some. This table has about 200,000 clones, roughly 80% appearing once. Sequencing was carried out using peripheral blood. These receptors came from a man aged 50 or older who had recovered from COVID-19.

The genes are TRBV10-3 and TRBJ2-7; TRBD2 might be the D (6 bases). V dropped 3 bases and J dropped 2 bases, with 14 bases sitting between them. The CDR3 loop spans 15 amino acids. Looked up from germline, CDR1 is ENHRY and CDR2 is SYGVKD. CDR3: CAISDISGLTYEQYF. For the CDR3, the DNA is TGTGCCATCAGTGATATAAGCGGGTTAACCTACGAGCAGTACTTC.

This clone was seen a few times. V is TRBV9 and J is TRBJ2-2, with TRBD2 matching over 7 bases. After removal of 4 bases from V and 4 bases from J, the junction contained 13 bases not matched to a gene. The CDR3 is made up of 17 amino acids. Germline CDR1 reads SGDLS; CDR2 reads YYNGEE. The CDR3 DNA reads TGTGCCAGCAGCCCGCGGGGACTACTAACCCTCACCGGGGAGCTGTTTTTT. It codes for CASSPRGLLTLTGELFF.

The chain uses TRBV24-1 and TRBJ2-7; perhaps TRBD1 as D (5 bases). Trimming cost V 4 bases and J 3 bases, with 12 bases left between them. Looked up from germline, CDR1 is KGHDR and CDR2 is SFDVKD. The CDR3 totals 14 residues. CDR3 nucleotides: TGTGCCACCAGTGACTCGGACATCCGCTACGAGCAGTACTTC. Translating gives CATSDSDIRYEQYF.

This clone occurred once. This chain connects TRBV28 to TRBJ2-7; D unresolved. Germline V gene sequence: CDR1 MDHEN, CDR2 SYDVKM. With 3 bases removed from V and 0 bases from J, the gap between germline ends came to 9 bases. CDR3 length equals 14 residues. The CDR3 is CASSFLYTSYEQYF. CDR3 nucleotide sequence: TGTGCCAGCAGTTTTTTGTACACCTCCTACGAGCAGTACTTC.